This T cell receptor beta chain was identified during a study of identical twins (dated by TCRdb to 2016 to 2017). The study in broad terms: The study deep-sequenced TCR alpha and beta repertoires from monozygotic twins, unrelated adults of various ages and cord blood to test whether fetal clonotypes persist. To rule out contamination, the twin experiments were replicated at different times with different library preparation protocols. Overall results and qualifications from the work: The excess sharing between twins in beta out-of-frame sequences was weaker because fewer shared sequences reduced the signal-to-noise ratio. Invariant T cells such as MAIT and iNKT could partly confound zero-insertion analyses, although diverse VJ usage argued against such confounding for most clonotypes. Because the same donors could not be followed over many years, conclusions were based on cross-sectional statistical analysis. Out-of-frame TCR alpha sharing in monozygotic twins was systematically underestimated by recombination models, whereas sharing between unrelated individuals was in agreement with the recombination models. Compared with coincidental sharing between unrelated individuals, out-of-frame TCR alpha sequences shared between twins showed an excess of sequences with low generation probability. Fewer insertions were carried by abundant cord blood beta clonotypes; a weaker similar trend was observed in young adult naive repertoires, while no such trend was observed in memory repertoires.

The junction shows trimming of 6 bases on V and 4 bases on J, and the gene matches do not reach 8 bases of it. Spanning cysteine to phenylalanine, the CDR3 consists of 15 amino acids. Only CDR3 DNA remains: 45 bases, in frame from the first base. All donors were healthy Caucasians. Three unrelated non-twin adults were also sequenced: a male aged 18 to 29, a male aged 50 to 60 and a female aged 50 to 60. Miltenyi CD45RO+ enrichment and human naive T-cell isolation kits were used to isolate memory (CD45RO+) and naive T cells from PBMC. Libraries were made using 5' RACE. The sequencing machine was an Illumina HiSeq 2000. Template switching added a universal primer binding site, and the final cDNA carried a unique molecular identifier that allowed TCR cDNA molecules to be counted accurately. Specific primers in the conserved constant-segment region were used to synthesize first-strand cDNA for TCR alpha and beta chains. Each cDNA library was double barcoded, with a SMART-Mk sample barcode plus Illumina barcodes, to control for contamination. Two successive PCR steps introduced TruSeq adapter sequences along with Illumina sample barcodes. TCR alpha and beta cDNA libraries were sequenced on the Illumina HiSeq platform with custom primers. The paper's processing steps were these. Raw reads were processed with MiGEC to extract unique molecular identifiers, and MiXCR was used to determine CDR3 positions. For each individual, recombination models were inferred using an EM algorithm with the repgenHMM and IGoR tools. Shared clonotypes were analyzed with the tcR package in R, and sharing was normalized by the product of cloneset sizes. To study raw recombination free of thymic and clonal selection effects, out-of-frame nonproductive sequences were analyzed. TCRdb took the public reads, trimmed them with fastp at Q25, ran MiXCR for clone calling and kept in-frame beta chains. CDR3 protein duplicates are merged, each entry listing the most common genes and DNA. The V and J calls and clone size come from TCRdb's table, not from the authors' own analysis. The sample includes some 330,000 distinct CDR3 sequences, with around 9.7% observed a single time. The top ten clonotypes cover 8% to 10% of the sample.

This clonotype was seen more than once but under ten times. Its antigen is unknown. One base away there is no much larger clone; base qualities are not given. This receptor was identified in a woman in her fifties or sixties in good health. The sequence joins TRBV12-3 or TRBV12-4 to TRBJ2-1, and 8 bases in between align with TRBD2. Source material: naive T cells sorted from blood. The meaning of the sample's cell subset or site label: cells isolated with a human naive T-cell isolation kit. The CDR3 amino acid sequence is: CASSPSSGPYNEQFF. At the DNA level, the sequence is TGTGCCAGCAGCCCCTCTAGCGGGCCATACAATGAGCAGTTCTTC.